The next 6 T cell receptor beta chains were all read from a single sample in a study of blood T cell repertoires in COVID-19. Measured with immunoSEQ multiplex PCR; TCRdb has only the in-frame clones, and not every one. The sample lists about 220,000 clones, around 82% seen once, with 2.3% in the top ten. Material: peripheral blood. The receptors derive from a woman aged 55-69 years with acute or convalescent COVID-19.

This sequence joins TRBV15 and TRBJ1-5, with 10 bases identical to TRBD1. The trim removed 2 bases at V and 6 bases at J, leaving 7 bases unmatched. The CDR3 runs to 16 residues. Germline CDR1 and CDR2: LNHNV and YYDKDF (reference sequence). DNA of the CDR3: TGTGCCACCAGCAGATTGGGACAGGGGACTTCTCAGCCCCAGCATTTT. It yields the protein CATSRLGQGTSQPQHF. Filled out from reference TRBV15 and TRBJ1-5, the complete variable domain reads DAMVIQNPRYQVTQFGKPVTLSCSQTLNHNVMYWYQQKSSQAPKLLFHYYDKDFNNEADTPDNFQSRRPNTSFCFLDIRSPGLGDTAMYLCATSRLGQGTSQPQHFGDGTRLSIL.

CDR3 DNA sequence: TGTGCCAGCAGTTCGTATCGGACAGGGGGCAGTGAGCAGTTCTTC. This translates into CASSSYRTGGSEQFF. The chain uses TRBV28 and TRBJ2-1; 11 bases are shared with TRBD1. Germline values: CDR1 MDHEN, CDR2 SYDVKM. The CDR3 contains 15 residues. Unmatched junction bases numbered 8, after V lost 4 bases and J lost 9 bases.

The rearrangement joins TRBV10-3 to TRBJ2-2; 13 bases align to TRBD2. CDR1 and CDR2 from the germline V gene are ENHRY and SYGVKD. Losses at the gene ends were 4 bases for V and 0 bases for J; bases not matched to a gene: 5. This CDR3 comprises 18 residues. CDR3 sequence reads: CAISVRLAGGPNTGELFF. In nucleotides, the CDR3 is TGTGCCATCAGTGTCCGACTAGCGGGGGGCCCGAACACCGGGGAGCTGTTTTTT.

The V and J genes are TRBV11-2 and TRBJ2-3; 10 bases are shared with TRBD2. With V trimmed by 4 bases and J by 4 bases, 8 bases remained unmatched. The CDR3 is 16 amino acids. Germline CDR1 is SGHAT and CDR2 is FQNNGV. DNA of the CDR3: TGTGCCAGCAGCTATAAGAGCGGGGGGGCCCCAGATACGCAGTATTTT. It yields the protein CASSYKSGGAPDTQYF. The variable domain in full, completed from reference TRBV11-2 and TRBJ2-3, reads EAGVAQSPRYKIIEKRQSVAFWCNPISGHATLYWYQQILGQGPKLLIQFQNNGVVDDSQLPKDRFSAERLKGVDSTLKIQPAKLEDSAVYLCASSYKSGGAPDTQYFGPGTRLTVL.

V and J are TRBV7-2 and TRBJ2-1, with unresolved D. CDR3 length equals 17 residues. The V end lost 5 bases, the J end lost 0 bases, and 17 bases lay between the germline ends. Germline CDR1 and CDR2: SGHTA and FQGNSA. CDR3 region: CASSPPPIISSYNEQFF. The DNA of the CDR3 is TGTGCCAGCAGCCCCCCCCCGATAATCAGCTCCTACAATGAGCAGTTCTTC.

The V gene is TRBV3-1 (or the pseudogene TRBV3-2), the J gene TRBJ1-3; unclear D gene. The CDR3 extends over 12 amino acids. Trimming cost V 4 bases and J 3 bases, with 4 bases left between them. Per germline, CDR1 LGHDT and CDR2 YNNKEL (reference sequence). This CDR3 is CASSLNGNTIYF. The DNA for the CDR3 is TGTGCCAGCAGCCTTAATGGAAACACCATATATTTT.